This TCR beta chain was obtained from a study of shared clonotypes between healthy human individuals. Findings and limits, study-wide: Only a few donors were included, so the genetic and exposure-history diversity represented was limited.

Sequenced by immunoSEQ multiplex PCR; TCRdb stores in-frame clones only, minus some. The sample has 560,000 or so clones, approximately 96% seen once; the top ten hold around 0.1%. Selected positively for CCR7 and CD45RO-negative, naive CD8 cells excluded terminally differentiated effector memory CD45RA+ cells. In germline, CDR1 is MDHEN, CDR2 SYDVKM. The J segment lost 7 bases and the V segment lost 6 bases, leaving 6 bases of the junction unmatched. The CDR3 spans 14 residues. Regarding this clone: Its antigen is unidentified.

The chain has TRBV28 and TRBJ2-7; 13 nucleotides agree with TRBD2. The sequenced sample consisted of naive CD8+ T cells sorted from blood. This TCR derives from a woman aged 30 to 39 in good health. The CDR3 nucleotides are TGTGCCAGCAGCGGACTAGCGGGAGTGGCGGAGCAGTACTTC. Amino acids: CASSGLAGVAEQYF.